A selection of T cell receptor beta chains follows, all from one sample in a study of blood T cell repertoires in COVID-19. Profiled with immunoSEQ multiplex PCR; TCRdb holds only in-frame clones, not every one. The table includes fewer than 300,000 clones, 90% detected once. Sequencing was carried out using PBMCs or T cells enriched from blood (not recorded which). The receptors shown here come from a woman aged 30 to 39 who had recovered from COVID-19. Both conserved end residues are part of each CDR3. A D gene is named only where the DNA matches it firmly. Clone size, where shown, is once, few, many, or a class for clones that have expanded.

j_call d_call v_call clone_size cdr3_nt cdr3_aa
TRBJ1-5 - TRBV28 - TGTGCCAGCAGTTCGTCCATCCGGGGGGCGCCCACTCGTTGGCCCCAGCATTTT CASSSSIRGAPTRWPQHF
TRBJ1-5 - TRBV2 - TGTGCCAGCAGAGACAAGAATCAGCCCCAGCATTTT CASRDKNQPQHF
TRBJ1-2 TRBD1 TRBV18 - TGTGCCAGCTCACCGCGGGACAGGGAGGATGGCTACACCTTC CASSPRDREDGYTF
TRBJ2-5 TRBD2 TRBV9 - TGTGCCAGCAGCCCGGGACTAGCGGGAGCGGGAGAGACCCAGTACTTC CASSPGLAGAGETQYF
TRBJ2-7 TRBD2 TRBV5-1 - TGCGCCAGCAGCTTGGCAACTAGCGGGAGGAAGAACGGAGACGAGCAGTACTTC CASSLATSGRKNGDEQYF
TRBJ2-7 - TRBV5-4 - TGTGCCAGCAGCTTGGGAGCAGAGCAGTACTTC CASSLGAEQYF
TRBJ2-1 - TRBV4-1 - TGCGCCAGCAGCCAAGCCCCGGGTGGCGATGAGCAGTTCTTC CASSQAPGGDEQFF
TRBJ1-5 TRBD1 TRBV18 - TGTGCCAGCTCAGATATGGGACAGCGCAATCAGCCCCAGCATTTT CASSDMGQRNQPQHF
TRBJ2-1 TRBD2 TRBV27 - TGTGCCAGCACCGAGATCGGGACTAGCGGGATAATGTACAATGAGCAGTTCTTC CASTEIGTSGIMYNEQFF
TRBJ2-1 TRBD2 TRBV28 once TGTGCCAGCAGTTCAGGGATTAGCGGGAGGGCCGTCAATGAGCAGTTCTTC CASSSGISGRAVNEQFF
TRBJ1-1 - TRBV7-9 - TGTGCCAGCTCCGGGGGAATGAACACTGAAGCTTTCTTT CASSGGMNTEAFF
TRBJ2-7 TRBD2 TRBV7-2 - TGTGCCAGCAGCGCCCCTAGCGGGAGAGCCTACGAGCAGTACTTC CASSAPSGRAYEQYF
TRBJ2-7 TRBD2 TRBV18 - TGTGCCAGCTCACCGGGACTAGCGGGAATATCCTACGAGCAGTACTTC CASSPGLAGISYEQYF
TRBJ1-5 TRBD1 TRBV30 - TGTGCCTGGAGTGTACTGGGACAGGGGGAATACCAGCCCCAGCATTTT CAWSVLGQGEYQPQHF
TRBJ2-2 - TRBV4-1 - TGCGCCAGCAGTCCCCTTTTGTCCGGGGAGCTGTTTTTT CASSPLLSGELFF
TRBJ1-2 - TRBV27 few TGTGCCAGCAGGAGGGCGTCTAGAAACTATGGCTACACCTTC CASRRASRNYGYTF
TRBJ2-1 TRBD2 TRBV4-3 - TGCGCCAGCAGCCGGTCAATAGCGGGAGGGCCCTATGAGCAGTTCTTC CASSRSIAGGPYEQFF
TRBJ1-4 - TRBV10-3 - TGTGCCATCGGCCAACAGGGAGAAAAACTGTTTTTT CAIGQQGEKLFF
TRBJ1-5 - TRBV19 - TGTGCCAGTAGCACCCTAGGAGTTAGCAATCAGCCCCAGCATTTT CASSTLGVSNQPQHF
TRBJ2-5 - TRBV6-2/TRBV6-3 - TGTGCCAGCAGTTTGGACTTACAACAAGAGACCCAGTACTTC CASSLDLQQETQYF
TRBJ2-3 - TRBV29-1 - TGCAGCGTTGAAGATACCCAGACAGATACGCAGTATTTT CSVEDTQTDTQYF
TRBJ2-7 TRBD2 TRBV2 - TGTGCCAGCATCCGACTAGCGGGAGCAGGAGAGCAGTACTTC CASIRLAGAGEQYF
TRBJ2-7 - TRBV9 - TGTGCCAGCAGCCCCGGGGACTCTGCCTACGAGCAGTACTTC CASSPGDSAYEQYF
TRBJ2-7 TRBD2 TRBV6-2/TRBV6-3 - TGTGCCAGCAGTTACGACAGAAGACTAGCGGGTCGTCACCACGAGCAGTACTTC CASSYDRRLAGRHHEQYF
TRBJ2-3 TRBD2 TRBV6-1 - TGTGCCAGCAGTGAAGTTCTAGCGGGAGGGCCCACAGATACGCAGTATTTT CASSEVLAGGPTDTQYF
TRBJ1-2 TRBD1 TRBV27 - TGTGCCAGCAGTTCATCGGGACAGGGCTACTATGGCTACACCTTC CASSSSGQGYYGYTF
TRBJ1-2 TRBD1 TRBV30 - TGTGCCTGGAGCACGGGGGTTTCCGGGACAGGGGGTAACTATGGCTACACCTTC CAWSTGVSGTGGNYGYTF
TRBJ1-1 - TRBV24-1 - TGTGCCACCAGTGATGGGAGGACTGAAGCTTTCTTT CATSDGRTEAFF
TRBJ2-7 TRBD2 TRBV27 - TGTGCCAGCAGTCACCAGCGGGAAATCTACGAGCAGTACTTC CASSHQREIYEQYF
TRBJ2-7 TRBD1 TRBV28 once TGTGCCAGCAGACCCCAGACAGGGTACATCGAGCAGTACTTC CASRPQTGYIEQYF
TRBJ1-3 - TRBV15 - TGTGCCACCAGCAGAGTAAGAGAGGCTGGAAACACCATATATTTT CATSRVREAGNTIYF
TRBJ2-3 - TRBV4-3 - TGCGCCAGCAGCCAAGCGGGAGAAACAGATACGCAGTATTTT CASSQAGETDTQYF
TRBJ2-1 TRBD1 TRBV7-9 few TGTGCCAGCAGCTCGACAGGGGACGAGCAGTTCTTC CASSSTGDEQFF
TRBJ1-1 TRBD1 TRBV5-6 - TGTGCCAGCAGCGGGGACAGGGTGGACACTGAAGCTTTCTTT CASSGDRVDTEAFF
TRBJ1-2 TRBD1 TRBV28 - TGTGCCAGCAGTTCTACCGGGACAGGGGTTGGCTATGGCTACACCTTC CASSSTGTGVGYGYTF